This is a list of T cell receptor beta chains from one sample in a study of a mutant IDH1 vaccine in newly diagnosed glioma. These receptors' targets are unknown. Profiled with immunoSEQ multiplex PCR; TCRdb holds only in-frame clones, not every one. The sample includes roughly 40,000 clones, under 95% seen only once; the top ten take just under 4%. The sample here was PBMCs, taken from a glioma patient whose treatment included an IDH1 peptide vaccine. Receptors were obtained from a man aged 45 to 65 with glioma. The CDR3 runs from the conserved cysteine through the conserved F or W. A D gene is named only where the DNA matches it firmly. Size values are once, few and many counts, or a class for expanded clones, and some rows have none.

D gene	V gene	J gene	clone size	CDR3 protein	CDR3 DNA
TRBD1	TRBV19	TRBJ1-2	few	CASSPIAGTGMGYTF	TGTGCCAGTAGTCCTATCGCCGGGACAGGGATGGGCTACACCTTC
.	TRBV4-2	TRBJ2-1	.	CASSQDQNSYNEQFF	TGTGCCAGCAGCCAAGATCAAAACTCCTACAATGAGCAGTTCTTC
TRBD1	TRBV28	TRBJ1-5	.	CASSPDRSNQPQHF	TGTGCCAGCTCCCCGGACAGGAGCAATCAGCCCCAGCATTTT
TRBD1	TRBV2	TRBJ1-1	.	CAGPVDRANTEAFF	TGTGCCGGCCCTGTGGACAGGGCGAACACTGAAGCTTTCTTT
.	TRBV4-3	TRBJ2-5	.	CASSQVKVRPQETQYF	TGCGCCAGCAGCCAAGTGAAGGTAAGGCCACAAGAGACCCAGTACTTC
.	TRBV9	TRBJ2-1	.	CASSVVNNEQFF	TGTGCCAGCAGCGTAGTCAACAATGAGCAGTTCTTC
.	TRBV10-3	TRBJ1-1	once	CAISGGTANTEAFF	TGTGCCATCAGTGGAGGGACGGCGAACACTGAAGCTTTCTTT
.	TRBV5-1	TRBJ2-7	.	CASSTPGPTYEQYF	TGCGCCAGCAGCACACCCGGGCCCACCTACGAGCAGTACTTC
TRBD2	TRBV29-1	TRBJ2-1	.	CSVDPPLAGYNEQFF	TGCAGCGTTGACCCTCCCCTAGCGGGATACAATGAGCAGTTCTTC
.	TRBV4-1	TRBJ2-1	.	CASSLAGTHNEQFF	TGCGCCAGCAGCCTGGCGGGGACCCACAATGAGCAGTTCTTC
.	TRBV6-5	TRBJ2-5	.	CASSHDSRGSQYF	TGTGCCAGCAGCCATGACAGCCGGGGGTCCCAGTACTTC
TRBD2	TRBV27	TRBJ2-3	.	CASSLRLTAGGTDTQYF	TGTGCCAGCAGTTTAAGGCTGACAGCGGGGGGCACAGATACGCAGTATTTT
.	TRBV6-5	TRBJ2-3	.	CASSYVGVGTDTQYF	TGTGCCAGCAGTTACGTGGGAGTTGGAACAGATACGCAGTATTTT
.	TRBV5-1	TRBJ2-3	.	CASSLIAQDTQYF	TGCGCCAGCAGCTTAATAGCCCAAGATACGCAGTATTTT
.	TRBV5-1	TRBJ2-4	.	CASSPDGWDIQYF	TGCGCCAGCAGCCCGGACGGGTGGGACATTCAGTACTTC
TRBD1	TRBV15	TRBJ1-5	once	CAVGQGSNQPQHF	TGTGCCGTGGGACAGGGCAGCAATCAGCCCCAGCATTTT
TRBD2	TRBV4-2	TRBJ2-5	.	CASSQGGTSGSYQETQYF	TGTGCCAGCAGCCAAGGGGGGACTAGCGGGAGTTACCAAGAGACCCAGTACTTC
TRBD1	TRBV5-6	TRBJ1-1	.	CASSLRTGLGDTEAFF	TGTGCCAGCAGCTTGCGGACAGGTTTGGGGGACACTGAAGCTTTCTTT
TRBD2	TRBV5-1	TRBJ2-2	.	CASSPLAGNAGELFF	TGCGCCAGCAGCCCGCTAGCGGGTAATGCTGGGGAGCTGTTTTTT
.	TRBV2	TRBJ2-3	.	CATFKGGIGDTQYF	TGTGCCACCTTTAAAGGCGGGATAGGAGATACGCAGTATTTT
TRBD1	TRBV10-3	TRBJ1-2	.	CAISDGPTGAYPPYGYTF	TGTGCCATCAGTGACGGTCCGACAGGGGCCTACCCTCCCTATGGCTACACCTTC
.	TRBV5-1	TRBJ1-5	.	CASSPTDSNQPQHF	TGCGCCAGCAGCCCGACAGATAGCAATCAGCCCCAGCATTTT
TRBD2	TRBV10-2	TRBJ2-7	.	CASSVGLAENYEQYF	TGCGCCAGCAGTGTTGGGCTAGCGGAAAACTACGAGCAGTACTTC
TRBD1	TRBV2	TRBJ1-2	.	CASRGTGRVYGYTF	TGTGCCAGCAGGGGGACAGGGAGGGTCTATGGCTACACCTTC
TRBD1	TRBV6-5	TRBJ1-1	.	CASSYRQGSTEAFF	TGTGCCAGCAGTTACCGACAGGGGAGCACTGAAGCTTTCTTT
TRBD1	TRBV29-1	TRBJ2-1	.	CSVVSPLGRTGSYNEQFF	TGCAGCGTTGTTTCGCCGTTGGGCCGGACAGGGTCCTACAATGAGCAGTTCTTC
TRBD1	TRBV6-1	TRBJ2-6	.	CASSDGTGGNGANVLTF	TGTGCCAGCAGTGACGGGACAGGGGGTAATGGGGCCAACGTCCTGACTTTC
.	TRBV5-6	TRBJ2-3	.	CASSLGGFPDTQYF	TGTGCCAGCAGCTTGGGCGGGTTCCCAGATACGCAGTATTTT
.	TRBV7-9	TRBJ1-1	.	CASSLEQFAEAFF	TGTGCCAGCAGCTTAGAACAGTTTGCTGAAGCTTTCTTT
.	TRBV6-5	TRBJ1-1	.	CASSYSQGNTEAFF	TGTGCCAGCAGTTACTCGCAGGGGAACACTGAAGCTTTCTTT
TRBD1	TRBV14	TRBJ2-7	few	CASSQDLTERTGGGLDYEQYF	TGTGCCAGCAGCCAGGACTTAACGGAGCGGACAGGGGGAGGTCTCGACTACGAGCAGTACTTC
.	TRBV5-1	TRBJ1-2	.	CASSLVQGRNGYTF	TGCGCCAGCAGCTTGGTACAGGGAAGGAATGGCTACACCTTC
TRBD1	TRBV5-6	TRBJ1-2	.	CASSLWDRGWGNYGYTF	TGTGCCAGCAGCCTATGGGACAGGGGATGGGGCAACTATGGCTACACCTTC
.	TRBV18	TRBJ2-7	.	CASSPGTYEQYF	TGTGCCAGCTCACCCGGGACCTACGAGCAGTACTTC
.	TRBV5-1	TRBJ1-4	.	CASSLGGGTNEKLFF	TGCGCCAGCAGCTTGGGGGGGGGAACTAATGAAAAACTGTTTTTT
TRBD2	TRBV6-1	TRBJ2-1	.	CASSEDGLAGGRYNEQFF	TGTGCCAGCAGTGAGGATGGACTAGCGGGGGGGCGGTACAATGAGCAGTTCTTC
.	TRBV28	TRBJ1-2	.	CASRKGGNYGYTF	TGTGCCAGCAGAAAGGGCGGGAACTATGGCTACACCTTC
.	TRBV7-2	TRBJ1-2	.	CASSSGPDGRYTF	TGTGCCAGCAGTTCCGGTCCAGATGGCCGGTACACCTTC
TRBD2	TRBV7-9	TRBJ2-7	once	CASSSRRGAAEQYF	TGTGCCAGCAGCTCGAGGCGGGGGGCAGCCGAGCAGTACTTC
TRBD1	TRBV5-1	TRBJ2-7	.	CASSLATGAYEQYF	TGCGCCAGCAGCTTGGCGACAGGGGCATACGAGCAGTACTTC
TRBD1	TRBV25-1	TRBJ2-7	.	CASKGPGGYEQYF	TGTGCCAGCAAGGGCCCAGGGGGCTACGAGCAGTACTTC
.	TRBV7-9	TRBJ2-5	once	CASSLDRAGGSRETQYF	TGTGCCAGCAGCTTAGACAGGGCTGGCGGGAGTCGGGAGACCCAGTACTTC
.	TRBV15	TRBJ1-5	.	CATSRDGGLPQHF	TGTGCCACCAGCAGAGATGGAGGGCTCCCCCAGCATTTT
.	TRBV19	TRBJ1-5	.	CASRPGHSNQPQHF	TGTGCCAGTAGGCCGGGACACAGCAATCAGCCCCAGCATTTT
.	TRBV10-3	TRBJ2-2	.	CAISRAESNTGELFF	TGTGCCATCAGTCGCGCGGAATCGAACACCGGGGAGCTGTTTTTT
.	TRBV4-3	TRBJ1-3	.	CASSQDRGGNTIYF	TGCGCCAGCAGCCAAGATCGGGGGGGAAACACCATATATTTT
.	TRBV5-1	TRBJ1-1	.	CASSLAPREAEAFF	TGCGCCAGCAGCTTGGCCCCCAGGGAGGCTGAAGCTTTCTTT
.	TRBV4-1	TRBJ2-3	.	CASSQDLEGSTDTQYF	TGCGCCAGCAGCCAAGATCTGGAGGGCTCGACAGATACGCAGTATTTT
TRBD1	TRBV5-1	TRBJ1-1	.	CASSPNTPGAGGTGNTEAFF	TGCGCCAGCAGCCCTAATACACCTGGGGCAGGGGGCACCGGGAACACTGAAGCTTTCTTT
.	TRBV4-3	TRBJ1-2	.	CASSQDVTPRYGYTF	TGCGCCAGCAGCCAAGATGTGACCCCACGGTATGGCTACACCTTC
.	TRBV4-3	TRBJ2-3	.	CASSQVRGTDTQYF	TGCGCCAGCAGCCAAGTTCGGGGCACAGATACGCAGTATTTT
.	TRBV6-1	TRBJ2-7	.	CASSERGNEQYF	TGTGCCAGCAGTGAAAGGGGGAACGAGCAGTACTTC
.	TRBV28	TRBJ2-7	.	CASSLTNHYEQYF	TGTGCCAGCAGTTTAACTAACCACTACGAGCAGTACTTC
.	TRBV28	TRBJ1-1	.	CAIDSPGPTEAFF	TGTGCCATCGATTCCCCGGGACCCACGGAAGCTTTCTTT
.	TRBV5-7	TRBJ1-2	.	CASSLVADQGEGYTF	TGTGCCAGCAGCTTGGTCGCCGACCAAGGAGAGGGCTACACCTTC